Below, 32 T cell receptor beta chains from the same sample are listed, as sequenced in a study of blood T cells in healthy people across ages. Through a sample-barcoded 5' primer and a J-beta primer mix, a second PCR was run for roughly 7 to 12 cycles. TCRdb re-called the 5' RACE reads with MiXCR, one entry per CDR3 protein. This table has about 780,000 distinct CDR3 sequences, roughly 25% appearing once. These data were also reused for a study on T cells of mothers and their children.

Material: blood. All receptors derive from a boy aged 5-17 years in good health.

The chain uses TRBV7-9 and TRBJ2-1, with D hard to call. The germline V gene encodes CDR1 SEHNR and CDR2 FQNEAQ (reference sequence). The CDR3 is 14 residues long. Between the trimmed V and J ends, which lost 6 bases and 6 bases, there was a span of 15 bases. The CDR3 DNA reads as TGTGCCAGCAGGGACGCCCTACCAGGCAATGAGCAGTTCTTC. This sequence encodes CASRDALPGNEQFF.

This clonotype was counted only a few times. The chain uses TRBV5-1 and TRBJ2-7, with 9 bases that match TRBD1. The germline CDR1 and CDR2 sequences are SGHRS and YFSETQ. The CDR3 consists of 15 residues. V was pared by 4 bases and J by 1 base, with 6 bases of the junction left unmatched. CDR3 DNA: TGCGCCAGCAGCGCTTCGACAGGGGGATCCTACGAGCAGTACTTC. Amino acids: CASSASTGGSYEQYF.

The chain links TRBV20-1 to TRBJ2-4, with 7 nucleotides matching TRBD1. With V trimmed by 7 bases and J by 1 base, 7 bases remained unmatched. Germline assignment: CDR1 DFQATT and CDR2 SNEGSKA (reference sequence). The CDR3 spans 14 residues. Here the CDR3 DNA reads TGCAGTGGAGGGGGCGATACGGCCAAAAACATTCAGTACTTC. Translated, it gives CSGGGDTAKNIQYF.

The chain joins TRBV5-1 to TRBJ2-1, with D perhaps matching TRBD1 (5 bases). The CDR3 consists of 19 residues. Germline V CDR1 and CDR2: SGHRS, YFSETQ. The V end lost 4 bases, the J end lost 3 bases, and 26 bases lay between the germline ends. The CDR3 loop is CASSRPINLGVEGYNEQFF. In DNA, the CDR3 is TGCGCCAGCAGCCGGCCGATCAATCTAGGGGTTGAAGGCTACAATGAGCAGTTCTTC.

This clonotype was seen only a few times. One end of the junction fails to match germline, which may point to a read error. The chain recombines TRBV10-3 with TRBJ1-6; no clear D gene. Germline V lookup: CDR1 ENHRY, CDR2 SYGVKD. The CDR3 loop spans 17 amino acids. CDR3 nucleotides: TGTGCCATCAGTGAGACGATTTCGGTGGTTGCTAATTCACCCCTCCGCTTT. It codes for CAISETISVVANSPLRF.

This clonotype was counted only a few times. The chain uses TRBV6-5 and TRBJ2-1; D is possibly TRBD1 or TRBD2 (5 bases each). V was pared by 5 bases and J by 2 bases, with 16 bases between. The CDR3 totals 16 residues. Germline loops: CDR1 MNHEY, CDR2 SVGAGI. The CDR3 sequence is CASSPPGRYPYNEQFF. CDR3 coding DNA: TGTGCCAGCAGTCCCCCGGGACGTTACCCCTACAATGAGCAGTTCTTC.

This clonotype was seen a handful of times. V and J are TRBV6-1 and TRBJ2-1; possibly TRBD2 for D (6 bases). Trimming pared 6 bases from V and 1 base from J, leaving 19 bases between. The CDR3 covers 17 residues. Per the germline V gene, CDR1 is MNHNS and CDR2 is SASEGT. CDR3 bases: TGTGCCAGCAGCTCTAGGTACGGGACTCCTTCCTACAATGAGCAGTTCTTC. Amino acids: CASSSRYGTPSYNEQFF.

The CDR3 sequence: CASSLETGGNQPQHF. The CDR3 DNA sequence: TGTGCCAGCAGTTTGGAAACAGGGGGGAATCAGCCCCAGCATTTT. The rearrangement links TRBV12-3 or TRBV12-4 to TRBJ1-5, with 8 bases lining up with TRBD1. Germline trimming cut 3 bases from V and 4 bases from J; bases unmatched to any gene: 5. The CDR3 has 15 amino acids.

This clonotype has only a few counts. This chain uses TRBV20-1 with TRBJ1-5, with D possibly TRBD1 on 5 matching bases. V was cut by 1 base and J by 1 base, with 17 bases left in between. Germline lookup yields CDR1 DFQATT and CDR2 SNEGSKA (reference sequence). The CDR3 is 17 residues long. CDR3 in DNA: TGCAGTGCTAGAGCGCCCACAGGCAACCCCAGCAATCAGCCCCAGCATTTT. This codes for CSARAPTGNPSNQPQHF.

For the CDR3, the DNA is TGTGCCAGCAGTACCCGACAGGGCGAAAAGCAGTTCTTC. Encoded protein: CASSTRQGEKQFF. The gene calls are TRBV12-3 or TRBV12-4 and TRBJ2-1, with TRBD1 matching over 7 bases. CDR3 length: 13 residues. Trimming removed 5 bases from V and 11 bases from J; junction bases left unmatched: 9.

This clonotype was counted a few times. This chain links TRBV20-1 with TRBJ2-7, with D tentatively TRBD2 (5 bases). Germline-derived CDR1 and CDR2 are DFQATT and SNEGSKA (reference sequence). The CDR3 covers 14 residues. V shed 2 bases and J shed 0 bases, with 11 bases lying between them. This chain's CDR3 is CSARSPSNSYEQYF. The CDR3 DNA reads as TGCAGTGCTAGAAGTCCTAGCAACTCCTACGAGCAGTACTTC.

This clonotype has just a few counts. The chain carries TRBV6-5 and TRBJ2-5; D not certain. Per germline, CDR1 MNHEY and CDR2 SVGAGI. The length of the CDR3 is 15 residues. Trimming shortened V by 2 bases and J by 5 bases, and 15 bases separated the two germline ends. CDR3 in DNA: TGTGCCAGCAGTTACGGCAACCAGCTCGGGGAGACCCAGTACTTC. Its protein is CASSYGNQLGETQYF.

This clonotype has more than one count but fewer than ten. The rearrangement joins TRBV4-1 to TRBJ2-1; D may be TRBD2 (5 bases). The V end was cut by 3 bases, the J end by 2 bases, with 11 bases between. Germline CDR1 reads MGHRA; CDR2 reads YSYEKL. This CDR3 is 15 amino acids long. CDR3 DNA: TGCGCCAGCAGCCACGGAGGTGGCACCTACAATGAGCAGTTCTTC. Amino acids: CASSHGGGTYNEQFF.

The chain recombines TRBV12-3 or TRBV12-4 with TRBJ2-7; 9 bases agree with TRBD1. The ends lost 6 bases at V and 0 bases at J; junction bases unmatched: 9. The CDR3 covers 16 residues. CDR3 coding DNA: TGTGCCAGCAGCTGGGCCCGGGACAGGGCCTCCTACGAGCAGTACTTC. This gives the protein CASSWARDRASYEQYF.

This clonotype has just a few counts. This chain links TRBV6-5 with TRBJ2-7; 7 bases are a match to TRBD2. Germline CDR1 and CDR2: MNHEY and SVGAGI. After removal of 2 bases from V and 5 bases from J, the junction contained 6 bases not matched to a gene. CDR3 length: 14 amino acids. CDR3 DNA: TGTGCCAGCAGTTACGCCTCGGGGGGAAACGAGCAGTACTTC. Protein product: CASSYASGGNEQYF.

This clonotype was recorded once. The chain carries TRBV5-1 and TRBJ2-1; D gene unclear. The better agreement between TRBJ2-7 and the DNA end casts doubt on the J call. In germline, CDR1 is SGHRS, CDR2 YFSETQ. CDR3 length: 15 residues. In nucleotides, the CDR3 is TGCGCCAGCAGCTTGGATCGAGTGACCTCCTACGAGCAGTACTTC. This encodes CASSLDRVTSYEQYF.

This clonotype has at least ten counts. The chain links TRBV3-1 to TRBJ2-7, with D possibly being TRBD1 or TRBD2 (5 bases each). This CDR3 region has 13 residues. The V and J ends lost 1 base and 4 bases respectively, with 8 bases between them. The germline CDR1 and CDR2 sequences are LGHDT and YNNKEL (reference sequence). The CDR3 here is CASSQVGAYEQYF. CDR3 nucleotide sequence: TGTGCCAGCAGCCAAGTCGGGGCTTACGAGCAGTACTTC.

This clonotype has a handful of counts. The rearrangement uses TRBV5-5 and TRBJ2-2, with D perhaps matching TRBD2 (7 bases). The CDR3 totals 15 residues. The ends were cut back, 2 bases at V and 6 bases at J, with 14 bases in the middle. Germline V gene data show CDR1 as SGHKS and CDR2 as YYEKEE (reference sequence). The CDR3 spells CASSLRGAIAGELFF. In nucleotides, the CDR3 is TGTGCCAGCAGCTTACGGGGGGCAATCGCCGGGGAGCTGTTTTTT.

Only a few counts were recorded for this clonotype. The V call is TRBV28, the J call TRBJ2-7, with 7 bases lining up with TRBD1. CDR1 MDHEN and CDR2 SYDVKM come from the germline V gene. V dropped 7 bases and J dropped 2; count of bases not matched to a gene: 5. This CDR3 is 13 amino acids long. The CDR3 reads CASTGDSTYEQYF. The CDR3, as DNA: TGTGCCAGCACCGGGGACAGCACCTACGAGCAGTACTTC.

V gene TRBV20-1 combines with J gene TRBJ2-1; D gene uncertain. Looked up from germline, CDR1 is DFQATT and CDR2 is SNEGSKA (reference sequence). The CDR3 totals 14 residues. V was cut by 6 bases and J by 0 bases, with 12 bases left in between. CDR3 nucleotide sequence: TGCAGTGCCAGCTATTTCTCCTCCTACAATGAGCAGTTCTTC. As protein: CSASYFSSYNEQFF.

This clonotype was detected a few times. The rearrangement joins TRBV7-9 to TRBJ2-7; D is possibly TRBD2 (5 bases). Trimming pared 6 bases from V and 5 bases from J, leaving 11 bases between. Germline-derived CDR1 and CDR2 are SEHNR and FQNEAQ (reference sequence). The CDR3 sequence is 12 residues long. The DNA of the CDR3 is TGTGCCAGCAGTAAAGGAGGCCACGAGCAGTACTTC. Translating gives CASSKGGHEQYF. Variable domain in full (rest from reference TRBV7-9 and TRBJ2-7): DTGVSQNPRHKITKRGQNVTFRCDPISEHNRLYWYRQTLGQGPEFLTYFQNEAQLEKSRLLSDRFSAERPKGSFSTLEIQRTEQGDSAMYLCASSKGGHEQYFGPGTRLTVT.

The sample holds a few counts of this clonotype. The V and J genes are TRBV2 and TRBJ1-1, with 7 bases aligning to TRBD1. V lost 6 bases to trimming and J lost 7 bases; unmatched junction nucleotides: 14. Germline V gene lookup returns CDR1 SNHLY and CDR2 FYNNEI. The length of the CDR3 is 15 residues. CDR3 residues: CASSDTGAQIIEAFF. DNA for the CDR3: TGTGCCAGCAGCGACACAGGGGCCCAGATAATTGAAGCTTTCTTT. The full variable domain, completed using reference TRBV2 and TRBJ1-1, is EPEVTQTPSHQVTQMGQEVILRCVPISNHLYFYWYRQILGQKVEFLVSFYNNEISEKSEIFDDQFSVERPDGSNFTLKIRSTKLEDSAMYFCASSDTGAQIIEAFFGQGTRLTVV.

The chain recombines TRBV7-3 with TRBJ2-3; 11 bases agree with TRBD2. The CDR3 is 15 residues long. Germline V gene sequence: CDR1 SGHTA, CDR2 FQGTGA. V lost 5 bases, J lost 4 bases, and 5 bases stayed unmatched. The CDR3 reads CASSRTSGSSDTQYF. The CDR3 nucleotides are TGTGCCAGCAGCCGAACTAGCGGGAGTTCAGATACGCAGTATTTT.

In this sample, this clonotype turned up a few times. The chain is built from TRBV20-1 and TRBJ1-2; possibly TRBD1 for D (5 bases). Germline-derived CDR1 and CDR2 are DFQATT and SNEGSKA (reference sequence). The CDR3 runs to 13 residues. V shed 6 bases and J shed 6 bases, with 17 bases lying between them. This CDR3 reads CSARDPQVDGYTF. For the CDR3, the DNA is TGCAGTGCCCGGGACCCCCAGGTGGATGGCTACACCTTC.

This clonotype showed up just a few times. J is TRBJ2-5 and V is TRBV7-9; D gene uncertain. Between the trimmed V and J ends, which lost 1 base and 2 bases, there was a span of 11 bases. The germline V gene encodes CDR1 SEHNR and CDR2 FQNEAQ (reference sequence). CDR3 length: 15 residues. Written as DNA, the CDR3 is TGTGCCAGCAGCTTAGGGTCCCCCTCTCAAGAGACCCAGTACTTC. Its translation: CASSLGSPSQETQYF.

The chain carries TRBV20-1 and TRBJ1-5, with D possibly TRBD1 on 5 matching bases. Trimming left V 3 bases short and J 7 bases short, with 13 bases between. CDR1 and CDR2 from the germline V gene are DFQATT and SNEGSKA (reference sequence). The CDR3 totals 13 residues. CDR3 nucleotides: TGCAGTGCTAGGCTAGGGGCTAGGCAGCCCCAGCATTTT. Translating gives CSARLGARQPQHF.

The chain links TRBV7-9 to TRBJ1-1; D gene ambiguous. V was shortened by 5 bases and J by 3 bases, with 10 bases between the two germline ends. Per germline, CDR1 SEHNR and CDR2 FQNEAQ (reference sequence). The CDR3 is 13 residues long. The CDR3 coding sequence is TGTGCCAGCAGCAGCCGGTACGACACTGAAGCTTTCTTT. It translates to CASSSRYDTEAFF. The full variable domain, rest sourced from reference TRBV7-9 and TRBJ1-1, is DTGVSQNPRHKITKRGQNVTFRCDPISEHNRLYWYRQTLGQGPEFLTYFQNEAQLEKSRLLSDRFSAERPKGSFSTLEIQRTEQGDSAMYLCASSSRYDTEAFFGQGTRLTVV.

The chain links TRBV9 to TRBJ2-5; 12 bases match TRBD2. The CDR3 is 14 amino acids. Germline lookup yields CDR1 SGDLS and CDR2 YYNGEE. V lost 5 bases and J lost 3; bases outside the gene matches: 2. The CDR3 sequence is CASSWTSGKETQYF. The CDR3 coding sequence is TGTGCCAGCAGTTGGACTAGCGGGAAAGAGACCCAGTACTTC. The full variable domain, in which reference TRBV9 and TRBJ2-5 provide the parts outside the CDR3, is DSGVTQTPKHLITATGQRVTLRCSPRSGDLSVYWYQQSLDQGLQFLIQYYNGEERAKGNILERFSAQQFPDLHSELNLSSLELGDSALYFCASSWTSGKETQYFGPGTRLLVL.

In the case of this clonotype: The germline gene is not matched at one end of the junction; a read error may be the cause. This sequence joins TRBV5-1 and TRBJ2-1, with D tentatively TRBD2 (6 bases). This CDR3 has 15 amino acids. In germline, CDR1 is SGHRS, CDR2 YFSETQ. DNA for the CDR3: TGCGCCAGCACCCTGGCAGCGGGCAATTCCTACGAGCGGTACTTC. It encodes CASTLAAGNSYERYF.

This clonotype came up a few times. The chain carries TRBV20-1 and TRBJ2-5; 9 bases are a match to TRBD2. The DNA matches TRBJ2-1 better at its end, which makes the J call doubtful. The germline V gene encodes CDR1 DFQATT and CDR2 SNEGSKA (reference sequence). The CDR3 spans 16 residues. The CDR3 coding sequence is TGCAGTGCTACCCCCGGACCTAGCGGGGATTACAATGAGCAGTTCTTC. Its translation is CSATPGPSGDYNEQFF.

There are a few counts of this clonotype. The chain is built from TRBV7-6 and TRBJ2-3; 7 positions match TRBD2. The CDR3 loop spans 14 amino acids. V lost 5 bases and J lost 8; bases outside the gene matches: 10. Germline V lookup: CDR1 SGHVS, CDR2 FNYEAQ. The CDR3 coding sequence is TGTGCCAGCAGCCCGGCGCTAGCGGATATTACGCAGTATTTT. Its protein is CASSPALADITQYF. Complete variable domain (other parts from reference TRBV7-6 and TRBJ2-3): GAGVSQSPRYKVTKRGQDVALRCDPISGHVSLYWYRQALGQGPEFLTYFNYEAQQDKSGLPNDRFSAERPEGSISTLTIQRTEQRDSAMYRCASSPALADITQYFGPGTRLTVL.

This clonotype was observed a few times. This chain joins TRBV18 and TRBJ2-5, with 15 positions matching TRBD2. TRBJ2-1 matches the DNA end more closely, so the J call is doubtful. The CDR3 is 17 amino acids. CDR1 is KGHSH and CDR2 is LQKENI in the germline V gene. CDR3 amino acids: CASSPSGLAGGINEQFF. In DNA, the CDR3 is TGTGCCAGCTCACCATCCGGACTAGCGGGGGGGATTAATGAGCAGTTCTTC.